This note documents a single T cell receptor (beta chain) sequence. What it binds is not known. Germline V gene lookup returns CDR1 SQVTM and CDR2 ANQGSEA. The V end lost 6 bases, the J end lost 3 bases, and 20 bases lay between the germline ends. This CDR3 comprises 15 residues. These data are taken from a study of cytotoxic CD8 clonotypes in ibrutinib-treated CLL. Study-level findings and limits: Sampling times (in sustained-remission versus progressing patients) were not the same. Pretreatment clonality was elevated relative to age-matched healthy donors and paralleled circulating CD8+ T-cell counts. Public clonotypes proved infrequent, and on treatment they shrank or remained steady.

The planned depth of sequencing spanned 1 in 200,000 to 1 in 1 million T cells. Data came from immunoSEQ multiplex PCR; TCRdb stores just in-frame clones and leaves some out. This sample has approximately 190,000 clones, with about 75% found just once. The sequence was collected from a human donor with chronic lymphocytic leukemia. The sequenced sample was PBMCs, obtained after 12 months of ibrutinib treatment. The gene calls are TRBV29-1 and TRBJ1-1, with no clear D. CDR3 amino acids: CSVETFGWSYTEAFF. The CDR3 DNA sequence: TGCAGCGTCGAGACTTTTGGGTGGTCCTACACTGAAGCTTTCTTT.